Included here is one T cell receptor (beta chain) sequence, with context. The antigen is undetermined. The sample comes from a study of vaccination effects on CD4 cells after COVID-19. Study details: The cohort was immunized with two doses of either the BNT162b2 or mRNA-1273 vaccine.

The CDR3 runs 14 residues. The germline CDR1 and CDR2 sequences are SGHDT and YYEEEE. Trimming removed 6 bases from V and 2 bases from J, with 14 bases in between. TCRdb keeps only in-frame clones here, not all; method: immunoSEQ multiplex PCR. This sample has tens of thousands of clones, with just over 70% found just once. Researchers isolated CD4+ T cells once roughly nine days of culture had elapsed. Sometime from March through December 2020, the person acquired a SARS-CoV-2 infection that PCR confirmed. Half-medium exchanges with IL-2 medium took place on days 3 and 7. The chain recombines TRBV5-6 with TRBJ1-1; D might be TRBD1 (5 bases). The input for sequencing was CD4+ T cells from PBMCs cultured without peptide, taken before COVID-19 vaccination. The clonotype originates from a human donor who had a prior SARS-CoV-2 infection. In nucleotides, the CDR3 is TGTGCCAGCAACCCCGGGGGGATTAACACTGAAGCTTTCTTT. This translates into CASNPGGINTEAFF.